The 9 T cell receptor beta chains below come from one sample, sequenced in a study of cytomegalovirus exposure and HLA in healthy donors. Researchers ran the PCR with 60 Vbeta and 13 Jbeta primers. Some clones are missing from TCRdb's copy, which holds only in-frame ones; the method was immunoSEQ multiplex PCR. The table records about 87,000 clones, approximately 75% of them present only once. Sequenced sample: PBMCs. These receptors all come from a woman aged 40-49 years in good health and CMV-seronegative.

V is TRBV30 and J is TRBJ2-1, with TRBD2 matching over 7 bases. With V trimmed by 3 bases and J by 3 bases, 5 bases remained unmatched. In germline, CDR1 is GTSNPN, CDR2 SVGIG (reference sequence). CDR3 length: 14 residues. CDR3: CAWRMGGGYNEQFF. CDR3 in DNA: TGTGCCTGGAGAATGGGGGGGGGCTACAATGAGCAGTTCTTC.

The chain joins TRBV7-9 to TRBJ2-1, with 9 bases lining up with TRBD2. With 4 bases clipped from V and 4 bases from J, the junction kept 5 bases outside the gene matches. Germline CDR1 is SEHNR and CDR2 is FQNEAQ (reference sequence). The CDR3 is 15 residues long. Here the CDR3 DNA reads TGTGCCAGCAGCTCCGGGACTAGCACTTACAATGAGCAGTTCTTC. Protein: CASSSGTSTYNEQFF. The complete variable domain, with remaining parts taken from reference TRBV7-9 and TRBJ2-1, reads DTGVSQNPRHKITKRGQNVTFRCDPISEHNRLYWYRQTLGQGPEFLTYFQNEAQLEKSRLLSDRFSAERPKGSFSTLEIQRTEQGDSAMYLCASSSGTSTYNEQFFGPGTRLTVL.

The chain joins TRBV7-9 to TRBJ2-7; 8 bases match TRBD2. The germline gives CDR1 SEHNR, CDR2 FQNEAQ (reference sequence). Trimming removed 8 bases from V and 0 bases from J; junction bases left unmatched: 6. The CDR3 spans 14 residues. The CDR3: CASVVAGNSYEQYF. The CDR3 nucleotides read TGTGCCAGCGTGGTAGCGGGGAACTCCTACGAGCAGTACTTC.

This clone came up once. V is TRBV15 and J is TRBJ2-7, with 8 bases identical to TRBD2. CDR1 is LNHNV and CDR2 is YYDKDF in the germline V gene (reference sequence). Trimming took 8 bases from V and 9 from J; bases not matched to a gene: 15. The CDR3 has 14 residues. The CDR3 DNA sequence: TGTGCCACCCGCGGGGGGAACAGTGGAAGTGTGCAGTACTTC. Translation gives CATRGGNSGSVQYF.

V usage is TRBV28 and J usage is TRBJ1-5, with unresolved D. Trimming pared 2 bases from V and 7 bases from J, leaving 3 bases between. CDR1 is MDHEN and CDR2 is SYDVKM in the germline V gene. The CDR3 length is 11 residues. The CDR3 loop is CASSLSQPQHF. The DNA for the CDR3 is TGTGCCAGCAGTTTAAGCCAGCCCCAGCATTTT.

The chain joins TRBV6-1 to TRBJ1-5; 8 bases line up with TRBD1. Germline CDR1 reads MNHNS; CDR2 reads SASEGT. After removal of 6 bases from V and 2 bases from J, the junction contained 6 bases not matched to a gene. The CDR3 consists of 15 residues. Here the CDR3 reads CASRDRGEGNQPQHF. In DNA form, the CDR3 reads TGTGCCAGCAGAGACAGGGGTGAAGGCAATCAGCCCCAGCATTTT.

The chain uses TRBV25-1 and TRBJ1-1, with D perhaps TRBD1 (5 bases). This CDR3 is 12 amino acids long. Trimming pared 3 bases from V and 11 bases from J, leaving 13 bases between. Germline CDR1 and CDR2: MGHDK and SYGVNS. Here the CDR3 DNA reads TGTGCCAGCAGTGACGGGGGATGGGGGGCTTTCTTT. Amino acid sequence: CASSDGGWGAFF.

The rearrangement links TRBV11-2 to TRBJ2-7; D is possibly TRBD1 (5 bases). The ends were cut back, 1 base at V and 2 bases at J, with 12 bases in the middle. This CDR3 is built from 15 residues. From germline, CDR1 is SGHAT and CDR2 FQNNGV. In nucleotides, the CDR3 is TGTGCCAGCAGCTTAGGGGGCTTTTCCACCTACGAGCAGTACTTC. This gives the protein CASSLGGFSTYEQYF.

V usage is TRBV7-2 and J usage is TRBJ2-6, with a tentative D call TRBD1 (5 bases). The V end was cut by 6 bases, the J end by 3 bases, with 6 bases between. Germline CDR1 SGHTA, CDR2 FQGNSA. This CDR3 is 13 amino acids long. The CDR3 DNA sequence: TGTGCCAGCAGGGGGCTTGGGGCCAACGTCCTGACTTTC. This encodes CASRGLGANVLTF.